This entry lists 11 T cell receptor beta chains sequenced from one sample in a study of blood T cells in healthy people across ages. Primers used in a second PCR of about 6 to 12 cycles were a sample-barcoded 5' primer and a J-beta primer mix. TCRdb fed the 5' RACE reads into MiXCR, producing one record per CDR3 protein. Among around 900,000 distinct CDR3 sequences listed, 29% were seen once. Sequenced sample: blood. The source is a woman older than 75 in good health.

V gene TRBV9 combines with J gene TRBJ1-6, with D uncertain. This CDR3 contains 16 residues. V lost 1 base, J lost 0 bases, and 8 bases lay in between. Germline loops: CDR1 SGDLS, CDR2 YYNGEE. The CDR3 is CASSVQGNSYNSPLHF. The CDR3 DNA reads TGTGCCAGCAGCGTACAAGGAAACTCCTATAATTCACCCCTCCACTTT.

This rearrangement joins TRBV9 to TRBJ2-3, with D unclear. The CDR3 extends over 14 amino acids. V was clipped by 3 bases and J by 8 bases, with 16 bases between them. Looked up from germline, CDR1 is SGDLS and CDR2 is YYNGEE. Written as DNA, the CDR3 is TGTGCCAGCAGCGAGCCCTCAGGATTCCCTACGCAGTATTTT. This translates into CASSEPSGFPTQYF.

As regards this clonotype: This may stem from a read error, because a much larger clone lies one nucleotide away. The chain links TRBV6-2 or TRBV6-3 to TRBJ2-7; 10 nucleotides match TRBD1. The J segment lost 7 bases and the V segment lost 5 bases, leaving 14 bases of the junction unmatched. The germline gives CDR1 MNHEY, CDR2 SVGEGT. This CDR3 contains 16 residues. CDR3 sequence reads: CASSLNIGQGGNEQYF. CDR3 nucleotides: TGTGCCAGCAGTCTCAATATCGGACAGGGGGGAAATGAGCAGTACTTC.

J is TRBJ2-5 and V is TRBV7-8, with 10 bases lining up with TRBD1. The last part of the DNA fits TRBJ2-7 better; the J call may be wrong. CDR3 length equals 16 residues. Germline loops: CDR1 SGHVS, CDR2 FQNEAQ. CDR3 protein: CASSYKTGGFPIEQYF. The CDR3 coding sequence is TGTGCCAGCAGCTACAAGACAGGGGGCTTTCCAATCGAGCAGTACTTC.

As for this clonotype: Since the CDR3 does not end with the conserved phenylalanine or tryptophan, this likely comes from a read error. V gene TRBV12-3 or TRBV12-4 combines with J gene TRBJ2-1; TRBD2 matches at 10 bases. The CDR3 sequence is 18 residues long. J gave up 0 bases and V 2 bases, and 7 bases lay outside the gene matches. This CDR3 reads CASSLSVAGGYSYNEQFS. In DNA, the CDR3 is TGTGCCAGCAGTTTAAGCGTAGCGGGGGGATACTCCTACAATGAGCAGTTCTCC.

The chain couples TRBV10-3 to TRBJ2-7; D is unclear. The CDR3 spans 15 residues. Germline CDR1 is ENHRY and CDR2 is SYGVKD. V was trimmed by 3 bases and J by 0 bases, leaving 12 bases between them. The CDR3 reads CAISENSQSSYEQYF. The DNA for the CDR3 is TGTGCCATCAGTGAAAATAGCCAGAGCTCCTACGAGCAGTACTTC.

The chain couples TRBV20-1 to TRBJ1-2; the D gene is possibly TRBD1 (5 bases). The germline V gene has CDR1 DFQATT and CDR2 SNEGSKA (reference sequence). V was pared by 1 base and J by 4 bases, with 13 bases between. This CDR3 region has 14 residues. DNA of the CDR3: TGCAGTGCTAGAGCCCCGGGGGTTAGCTATGGCTACACCTTC. It is translated as CSARAPGVSYGYTF.

The rearrangement joins TRBV7-9 to TRBJ2-1; D possibly corresponds to TRBD2 (6 bases). The CDR3 consists of 14 residues. The germline V gene has CDR1 SEHNR and CDR2 FQNEAQ (reference sequence). V lost 5 bases, J lost 6 bases, and 14 bases lay in between. CDR3 sequence (DNA): TGTGCCAGCAGCGAATCGACTAGTTGCAATGAGCAGTTCTTC. This encodes CASSESTSCNEQFF.

The chain carries TRBV6-1 and TRBJ1-4; the D is unclear. V was cut by 6 bases and J by 7 bases, with 18 bases left in between. This CDR3 has 15 residues. The germline V gene encodes CDR1 MNHNS and CDR2 SASEGT. The CDR3 loop is CASSPYPNEGEKLFF. CDR3 coding DNA: TGTGCCAGCAGCCCATACCCAAATGAAGGTGAAAAACTGTTTTTT.

As to this clonotype: With a much larger clone just one base away, this may be a read error. The chain recombines TRBV20-1 with TRBJ2-5; tentative D call: TRBD1 (6 bases). The better agreement between TRBJ2-7 and the DNA end casts doubt on the J call. The V gene's germline CDR1 is DFQATT and CDR2 SNEGSKA (reference sequence). The CDR3 sequence is 11 residues long. The CDR3 nucleotides read TGCAGTGCTGTCAGGGGCCGCGAGCAGTACTTC. Translated: CSAVRGREQYF.

This clonotype was detected ten times or more. The genes are TRBV6-5 and TRBJ2-7; 7 bases agree with TRBD2. After removal of 0 bases from V and 2 bases from J, the junction contained 7 bases not matched to a gene. The CDR3 covers 16 residues. The germline CDR1 and CDR2 sequences are MNHEY and SVGAGI. CDR3 coding DNA: TGTGCCAGCAGTTACTCGATAATTGGGGGGGCCTACGAGCAGTACTTC. It translates to CASSYSIIGGAYEQYF.